A selection of T cell receptor beta chains follows, all from one sample in a study of blood T cell repertoires in COVID-19. TCRdb's copy holds only in-frame clones and misses some; the assay was immunoSEQ multiplex PCR. The table shows about 200,000 clones, with about 93% occurring only once. Sequenced: peripheral blood. Every receptor here comes from a man in his fifties or sixties with COVID-19, enrolled during active disease. CDR3s include the opening cysteine and the closing phenylalanine or tryptophan. A D gene is named only where the DNA matches it firmly. Clone size is stated in some rows and not others, as once, few, many or a class when expanded.

clone_size,d_call,v_call,j_call,cdr3_nt,cdr3_aa
NA,NA,TRBV28,TRBJ2-2,TGTGCCAGCAGTTTACCCCCGACAGGGGAGCTGTTTTTT,CASSLPPTGELFF
NA,TRBD1,TRBV6-5,TRBJ2-7,TGTGCCAGCAGTTATGACGGGACAGTCTACGAGCAGTACTTC,CASSYDGTVYEQYF
NA,NA,TRBV4-1,TRBJ1-3,TGCGCCAGCAGCCAACAGGGTTCTGGAAACACCATATATTTT,CASSQQGSGNTIYF
once,NA,TRBV6-6,TRBJ2-7,TGTGCCAGCAGTTCGACGACTCTCTACGAGCAGTACTTC,CASSSTTLYEQYF
NA,TRBD2,TRBV13,TRBJ2-7,TGTGCCAGCAGCTCCCTAGCGGGGGGGCCAAAGGGCTTCGAGCAGTACTTC,CASSSLAGGPKGFEQYF
NA,NA,TRBV12-3/TRBV12-4,TRBJ2-2,TGTGCCAGCAGACTAGCAGAGACCGGGGAGCTGTTTTTT,CASRLAETGELFF
NA,TRBD1,TRBV29-1,TRBJ2-7,TGCAGCGTCCGAATGACAGGGGGGGTAGGGTACGAGCAGTACTTC,CSVRMTGGVGYEQYF
NA,TRBD1,TRBV29-1,TRBJ1-1,TGCAGCGGAACTACAGGGGCCAACACTGAAGCTTTCTTT,CSGTTGANTEAFF
NA,NA,TRBV4-1,TRBJ1-5,TGCGCCAGCAGCCAAGCTCAGGGGAATCAGCCCCAGCATTTT,CASSQAQGNQPQHF
NA,TRBD1,TRBV5-1,TRBJ1-2,TGCGCCAGCAGCCCCGGGACAGGGCCCAACTTATCCTATGGCTACACCTTC,CASSPGTGPNLSYGYTF
NA,NA,TRBV3-1/TRBV3-2,TRBJ2-7,TGTGCCAGCAGCCGCGAGGGGGGAGGGGGCTACGAGCAGTACTTC,CASSREGGGGYEQYF
once,TRBD2,TRBV30,TRBJ2-2,TGTGCCTGGAAACGGACTAGCGGGACCCTCACCGGGGAGCTGTTTTTT,CAWKRTSGTLTGELFF
NA,NA,TRBV30,TRBJ2-3,TGTGCCTGGAAAATGGCAGGAACTAGCACAGATACGCAGTATTTT,CAWKMAGTSTDTQYF
NA,TRBD1,TRBV29-1,TRBJ1-2,TGCAGCGCCGCCGGGACAGGGTTGTCTCCCGCTCGGCCTAACTATGGCTACACCTTC,CSAAGTGLSPARPNYGYTF
NA,TRBD2,TRBV18,TRBJ2-2,TGTGCCAGCTCACCCTCTAGCGGGGCCGACACCGGGGAGCTGTTTTTT,CASSPSSGADTGELFF
NA,TRBD1,TRBV5-6,TRBJ2-2,TGTGCCAGCAGCTGGGACAGGATCAAGAACACCGGGGAGCTGTTTTTT,CASSWDRIKNTGELFF
NA,NA,TRBV12-2,TRBJ2-7,TGTGCAAGTCGCTTGCTAACTAGCGGGAGTTTATACGAGCAGTACTTC,CASRLLTSGSLYEQYF
NA,NA,TRBV24-1,TRBJ2-5,TGTGCCACCAGTGGGGGTGGGAGAGAGACCCAGTACTTC,CATSGGGRETQYF
once,NA,TRBV5-1,TRBJ2-3,TGCGCCAGCAGCTTAGGCGGGATAGGCACAGATACGCAGTATTTT,CASSLGGIGTDTQYF
NA,NA,TRBV29-1,TRBJ2-1,TGCAGCGTTGAAGGAGGTATACGGGGTAACGCGAATCGAAGCTCCTACAATGAGCAGTTCTTC,CSVEGGIRGNANRSSYNEQFF
NA,TRBD1,TRBV2,TRBJ1-1,TGTGCCAGCAGGCCCGGGACAGGCATGAACACTGAAGCTTTCTTT,CASRPGTGMNTEAFF
NA,TRBD2,TRBV9,TRBJ2-3,TGTGCCAGCAGCCGACTAGCGGGGGGGCCTCTAGATACGCAGTATTTT,CASSRLAGGPLDTQYF
once,NA,TRBV13,TRBJ1-2,TGTGCCAGCAGCCGATCCGGGGGGCGCGGCTATGGCTACACCTTC,CASSRSGGRGYGYTF
NA,TRBD2,TRBV6-5,TRBJ2-7,TGTGCCAGCAGGGGGACTAGAGGCTCTACCGAGCAGTACTTC,CASRGTRGSTEQYF
NA,TRBD1,TRBV4-1,TRBJ1-3,TGCGCCAGCAGCCAAACGCGACCGGGACAGTCCTCTGGAAACACCATATATTTT,CASSQTRPGQSSGNTIYF
few,TRBD1,TRBV9,TRBJ2-3,TGTGCCAGCAGCGAAACGGGGACAGGGGCGCGGGCAGATACGCAGTATTTT,CASSETGTGARADTQYF
NA,NA,TRBV9,TRBJ1-3,TGTGCCAGCAGCGTAGCTAACAGGGCCCGTCCTGGAAACACCATATATTTT,CASSVANRARPGNTIYF
NA,TRBD1,TRBV28,TRBJ1-5,TGTGCCAGCAGAGGGGGACAGGGGGGTAATCAGCCCCAGCATTTT,CASRGGQGGNQPQHF
NA,NA,TRBV5-4,TRBJ2-1,TGTGCCAGCAGCTCGGGGAGCTCCTACAATGAGCAGTTCTTC,CASSSGSSYNEQFF
NA,NA,TRBV9,TRBJ1-6,TGTGCCAGCAGCGTAGGGGGCAGTAATTCACCCCTCCACTTT,CASSVGGSNSPLHF